This T cell receptor (beta chain) was identified during a study of T cell therapy after organ transplantation (dated by TCRdb to between 2019 and 2020). With respect to the entire study: Therapy products were autologous CMV-specific T cells expanded in vitro for roughly 15 days with a peptide pool of 30 HLA class I and II CMV epitopes. Patients received a median of 1.92 x 10^8 CMV-specific T cells across 2 to 6 intravenous infusions. Blood samples for the long-term post-therapy time point were taken 20 to 29 weeks after therapy ended. Of the roughly 10 patients, eight were classified as clinical responders and two were classified as nonresponders. Long-term post-therapy samples were obtainable from only about 75% of the 10 patients. A follow-up TRBV repertoire analysis was performed on an open-label phase I trial of autologous CMV-specific adoptive T cell therapy in solid-organ transplant recipients. Patients were given up to 6 doses of T cells at 2-week intervals and were followed for 25 to 35 weeks after finishing therapy. General study outcomes and caveats: The fold change in CD8 clonality after therapy was inversely correlated with pretherapy clonality, which suggests that less biased repertoires were more open to remodeling. Nonresponders showed marked pretherapy clonal expansions with minimal repertoire change after therapy. Post-therapy reconstitution appeared to include both transferred clonotypes and endogenous clonotypes not detected in the therapy products. Reduced sample coverage from poor CD8+ T cell yield may be reflected in the few expansions detected in nonresponders. Assessment of confounders such as concurrent antirejection and antiviral medications was prevented by the small cohort.

Relative to germline, V is 2 bases shorter and J is 0 bases shorter, with 8 bases between their ends. CDR1 and CDR2, looked up from the germline V gene, are MNHEY and SVGAGI. The CDR3 goes from the cysteine to the phenylalanine over 15 residues. Left in the record is the CDR3 DNA by itself, 45 bases read in frame from the first base. The intended sense of this specimen's time point label: 20-29 weeks after completion of therapy. The patients had received solid-organ transplants and had drug-resistant/recurrent cytomegalovirus. Approximately nine trial participants were selected for repertoire analysis based on availability of post-therapy peripheral blood mononuclear cells. Viable CD3+CD8+CD4- lymphocytes were isolated from PBMCs by sorting on a BD FACSAria III. The Qiagen DNeasy Kit was used to extract genomic DNA from the sorted cells. TRB CDR3 regions were amplified from genomic DNA with the immunoSEQ two-step, bias-controlled multiplex PCR assay. Sequencing of CDR3 libraries was carried out on an Illumina NextSeq 500. In the authors' own workflow: The immunoSEQ Analyzer platform was used for the initial alignment and bioinformatics, which included bias normalization against synthetic CDR3 analogs. Annotation of V, D and J genes was based on the definitions in the IMGT database. Further TRBV analyses used VDJtools version 1.1.10 and the R package tcR version 2.2.1.11 with default settings. GLIPH analysis was done using default settings in version 1.0. For CDR3 sequences with at least 5 reads, significant changes in clonotype frequency were assessed with a 2-sided binomial test and Benjamini-Hochberg correction (alpha = 0.01). TCRdb re-hosts the immuneACCESS table, in-frame sequences only. Its copies lack some clones; in the studies checked, an unresolved V gene accounts for under half of them, and the cause for the rest is not known. V, J and clone size were drawn from that table, and D and trimming were deduced from the DNA. The sample table shows a few thousand clones, and 69% are seen once. 35% to 40% of the sample goes to the ten largest clones.

Worth noting for this clone: Its antigen remains undetermined. No much larger clonotype is one base removed from it; base qualities were not supplied.

Sequencing used CD8+ T cells from blood, obtained after autologous CMV-specific T cell therapy. This TCR derives from a human patient who had received a solid organ transplant and had CMV disease. Some T cells may be donor cells from the graft after a transplant. This chain joins TRBV6-5 to TRBJ1-5; the D segment cannot be called with confidence. The CDR3 has the sequence CASSYQPYSNQPQHF. In nucleotides, the sequence is TGTGCCAGCAGTTACCAGCCTTATAGCAATCAGCCCCAGCATTTT.